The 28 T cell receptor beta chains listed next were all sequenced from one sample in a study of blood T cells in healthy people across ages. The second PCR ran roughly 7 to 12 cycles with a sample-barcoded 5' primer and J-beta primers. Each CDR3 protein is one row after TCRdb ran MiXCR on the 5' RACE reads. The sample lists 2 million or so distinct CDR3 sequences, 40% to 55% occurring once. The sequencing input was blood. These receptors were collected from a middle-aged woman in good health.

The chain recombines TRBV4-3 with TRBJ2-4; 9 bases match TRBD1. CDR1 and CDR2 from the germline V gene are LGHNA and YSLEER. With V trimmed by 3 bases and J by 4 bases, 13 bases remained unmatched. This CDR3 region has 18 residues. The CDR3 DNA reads TGCGCCAGCAGCCACTACACTACAGGGGGCGCGAGGAAAAACATTCAGTACTTC. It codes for CASSHYTTGGARKNIQYF.

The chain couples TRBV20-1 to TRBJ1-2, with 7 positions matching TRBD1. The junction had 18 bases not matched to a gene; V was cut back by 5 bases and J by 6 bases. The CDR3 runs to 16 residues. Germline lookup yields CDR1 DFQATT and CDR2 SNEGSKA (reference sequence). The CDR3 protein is CSAPKTRDSARDGYTF. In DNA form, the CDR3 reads TGCAGTGCTCCTAAGACGAGGGACAGCGCCAGGGATGGCTACACCTTC.

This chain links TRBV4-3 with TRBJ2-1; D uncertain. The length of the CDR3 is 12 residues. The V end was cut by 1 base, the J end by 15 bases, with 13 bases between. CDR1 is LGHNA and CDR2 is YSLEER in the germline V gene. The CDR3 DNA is TGCGCCAGCAGCCAAGCCCTAGGAATCCTGTTCTTC. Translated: CASSQALGILFF.

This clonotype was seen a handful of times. CDR3 sequence (DNA): TGTGCCAGCAGTTTTTGGGGCAGGGAGCAGTTCTTC. Its translation: CASSFWGREQFF. V gene TRBV12-3 or TRBV12-4 combines with J gene TRBJ2-1, with D possibly being TRBD1 (5 bases). Trimming stripped 3 bases from V and 10 bases from J, with 10 bases between. There are 12 residues in the CDR3.

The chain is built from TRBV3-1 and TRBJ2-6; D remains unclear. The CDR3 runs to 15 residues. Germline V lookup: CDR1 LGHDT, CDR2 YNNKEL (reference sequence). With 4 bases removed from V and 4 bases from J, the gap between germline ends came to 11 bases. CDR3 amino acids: CASSRPLGGANVLTF. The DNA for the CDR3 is TGTGCCAGCAGCCGGCCCTTAGGCGGGGCCAACGTCCTGACTTTC.

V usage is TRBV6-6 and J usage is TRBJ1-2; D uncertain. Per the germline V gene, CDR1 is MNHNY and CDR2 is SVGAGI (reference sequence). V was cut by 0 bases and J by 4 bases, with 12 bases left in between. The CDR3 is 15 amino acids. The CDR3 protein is CASSYSLGRVYGYTF. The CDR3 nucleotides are TGTGCCAGCAGTTACTCGTTGGGGAGGGTCTATGGCTACACCTTC.

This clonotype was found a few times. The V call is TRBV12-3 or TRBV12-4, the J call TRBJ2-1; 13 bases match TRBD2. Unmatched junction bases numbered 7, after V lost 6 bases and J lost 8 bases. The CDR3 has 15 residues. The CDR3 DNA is TGTGCCAGCAGACTAGCGGGGGGGCCGGTCCATGAGCAGTTCTTC. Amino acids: CASRLAGGPVHEQFF.

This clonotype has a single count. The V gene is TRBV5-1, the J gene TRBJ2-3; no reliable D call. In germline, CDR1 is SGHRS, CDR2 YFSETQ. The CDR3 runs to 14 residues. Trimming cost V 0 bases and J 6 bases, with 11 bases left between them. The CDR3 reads CASSLEPPSDTQYF. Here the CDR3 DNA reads TGCGCCAGCAGCTTGGAACCCCCATCGGATACGCAGTATTTT.

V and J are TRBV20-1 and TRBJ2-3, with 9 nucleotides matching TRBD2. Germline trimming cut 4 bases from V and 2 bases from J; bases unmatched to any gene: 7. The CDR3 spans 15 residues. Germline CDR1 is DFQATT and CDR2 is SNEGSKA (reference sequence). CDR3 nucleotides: TGCAGTGCTACTATGGAGCGGGGGGACACAGATACGCAGTATTTT. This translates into CSATMERGDTDTQYF.

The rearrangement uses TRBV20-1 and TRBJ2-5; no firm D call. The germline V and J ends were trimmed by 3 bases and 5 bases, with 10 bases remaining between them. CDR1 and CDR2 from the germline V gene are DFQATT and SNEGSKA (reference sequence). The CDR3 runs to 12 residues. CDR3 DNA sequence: TGCAGTGCTAGGGCCTCGGCGGAGACCCAGTACTTC. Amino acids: CSARASAETQYF.

CDR3 coding DNA: TGTGCCAGCAGCTTAGAGACCTCGCCTAGCGGTTACAATGAGCAGTTCTTC. Protein: CASSLETSPSGYNEQFF. The chain joins TRBV7-9 to TRBJ2-1; 7 nucleotides match TRBD2. V dropped 1 base and J dropped 4; count of bases not matched to a gene: 10. The germline V gene encodes CDR1 SEHNR and CDR2 FQNEAQ (reference sequence). The CDR3 spans 17 residues.

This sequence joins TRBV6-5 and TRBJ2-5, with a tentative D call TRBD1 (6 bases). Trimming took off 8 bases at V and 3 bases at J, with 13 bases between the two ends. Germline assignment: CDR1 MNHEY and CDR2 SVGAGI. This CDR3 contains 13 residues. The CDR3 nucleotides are TGTGCCAGCCAAAAGGGGGAAGAAGAGACCCAGTACTTC. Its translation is CASQKGEEETQYF.

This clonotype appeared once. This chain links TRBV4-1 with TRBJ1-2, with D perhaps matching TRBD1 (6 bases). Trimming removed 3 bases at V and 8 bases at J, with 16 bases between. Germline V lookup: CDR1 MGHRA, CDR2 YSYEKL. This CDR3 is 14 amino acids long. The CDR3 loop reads CASSQRGQRGGYTF. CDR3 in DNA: TGCGCCAGCAGCCAGAGAGGACAGCGTGGCGGCTACACCTTC.

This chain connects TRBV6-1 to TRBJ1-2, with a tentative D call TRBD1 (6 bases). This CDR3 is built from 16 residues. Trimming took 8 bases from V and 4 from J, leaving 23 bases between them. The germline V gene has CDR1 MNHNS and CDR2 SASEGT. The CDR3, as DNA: TGTGCCAGCTTTTTCGGGGGCGAACGAATAAGCTATGGCTACACCTTC. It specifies CASFFGGERISYGYTF.

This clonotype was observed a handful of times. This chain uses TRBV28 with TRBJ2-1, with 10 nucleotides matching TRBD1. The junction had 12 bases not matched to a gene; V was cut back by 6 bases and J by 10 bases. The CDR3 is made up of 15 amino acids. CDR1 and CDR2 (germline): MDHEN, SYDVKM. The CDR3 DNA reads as TGTGCCAGCAGCCCCGGGACAGGGGCGAGGGGAGAGCAGTTCTTC. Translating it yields CASSPGTGARGEQFF. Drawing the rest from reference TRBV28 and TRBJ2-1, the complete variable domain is DVKVTQSSRYLVKRTGEKVFLECVQDMDHENMFWYRQDPGLGLRLIYFSYDVKMKEKGDIPEGYSVSREKKERFSLILESASTNQTSMYLCASSPGTGARGEQFFGPGTRLTVL.

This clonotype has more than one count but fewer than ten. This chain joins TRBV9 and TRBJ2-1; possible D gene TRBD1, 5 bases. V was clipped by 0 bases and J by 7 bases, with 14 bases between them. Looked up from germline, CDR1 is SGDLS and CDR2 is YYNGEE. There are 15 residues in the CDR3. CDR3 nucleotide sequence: TGTGCCAGCAGCGTAGGGCAGGGTTGGGCGAATGAGCAGTTCTTC. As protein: CASSVGQGWANEQFF.

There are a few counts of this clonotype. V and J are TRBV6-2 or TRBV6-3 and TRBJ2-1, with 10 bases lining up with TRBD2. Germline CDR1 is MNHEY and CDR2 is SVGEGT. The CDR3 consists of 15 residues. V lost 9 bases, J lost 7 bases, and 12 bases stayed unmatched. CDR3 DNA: TGTGCCAGTTTCATAGCGGGGGGAGTGTCAAATGAGCAGTTCTTC. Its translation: CASFIAGGVSNEQFF.

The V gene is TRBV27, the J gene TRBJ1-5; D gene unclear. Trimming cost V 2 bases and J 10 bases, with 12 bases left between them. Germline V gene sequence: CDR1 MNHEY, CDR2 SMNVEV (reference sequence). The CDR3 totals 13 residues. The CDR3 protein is CASSLTTGVPQHF. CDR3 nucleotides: TGTGCCAGCAGTTTAACTACGGGCGTCCCCCAGCATTTT.

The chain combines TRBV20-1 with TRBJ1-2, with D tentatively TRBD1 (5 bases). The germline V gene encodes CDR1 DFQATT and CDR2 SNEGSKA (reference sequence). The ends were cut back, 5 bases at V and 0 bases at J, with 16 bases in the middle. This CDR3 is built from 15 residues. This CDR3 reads CSAPPRQRSNYGYTF. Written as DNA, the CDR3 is TGCAGTGCTCCACCTAGACAGAGGTCTAACTATGGCTACACCTTC.

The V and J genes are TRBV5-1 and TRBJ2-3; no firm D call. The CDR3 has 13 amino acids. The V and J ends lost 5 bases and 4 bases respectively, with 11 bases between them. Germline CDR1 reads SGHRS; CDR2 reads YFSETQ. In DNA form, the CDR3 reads TGCGCCAGCAGGGTTTCCTGGGCAGATACGCAGTATTTT. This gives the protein CASRVSWADTQYF.

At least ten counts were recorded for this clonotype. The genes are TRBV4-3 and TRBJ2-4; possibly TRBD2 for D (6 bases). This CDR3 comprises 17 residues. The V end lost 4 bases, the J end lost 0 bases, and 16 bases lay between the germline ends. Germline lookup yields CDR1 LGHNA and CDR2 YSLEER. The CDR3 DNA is TGCGCCAGCAGCCCTGAGGGAGGTACCCTAGCCAAAAACATTCAGTACTTC. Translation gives CASSPEGGTLAKNIQYF.

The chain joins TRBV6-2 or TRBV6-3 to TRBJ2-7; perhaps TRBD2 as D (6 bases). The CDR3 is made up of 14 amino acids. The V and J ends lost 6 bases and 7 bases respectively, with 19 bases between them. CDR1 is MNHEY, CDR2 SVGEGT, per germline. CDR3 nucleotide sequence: TGTGCCAGCAGACTCCCCGGGACTCTAAATGAGCAGTACTTC. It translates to CASRLPGTLNEQYF.

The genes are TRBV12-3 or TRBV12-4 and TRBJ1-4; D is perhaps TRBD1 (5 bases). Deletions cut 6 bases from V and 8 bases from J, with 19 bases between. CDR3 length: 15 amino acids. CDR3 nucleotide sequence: TGTGCCAGCAGGCCCGGGGACCTGCTGGGGGAAAAACTGTTTTTT. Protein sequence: CASRPGDLLGEKLFF.

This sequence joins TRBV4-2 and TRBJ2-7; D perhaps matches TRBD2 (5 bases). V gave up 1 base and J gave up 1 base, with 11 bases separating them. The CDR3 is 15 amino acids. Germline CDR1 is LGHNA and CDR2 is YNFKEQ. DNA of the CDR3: TGTGCCAGCAGCCAAGGTCCCGGGGATTCCTACGAGCAGTACTTC. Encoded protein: CASSQGPGDSYEQYF.

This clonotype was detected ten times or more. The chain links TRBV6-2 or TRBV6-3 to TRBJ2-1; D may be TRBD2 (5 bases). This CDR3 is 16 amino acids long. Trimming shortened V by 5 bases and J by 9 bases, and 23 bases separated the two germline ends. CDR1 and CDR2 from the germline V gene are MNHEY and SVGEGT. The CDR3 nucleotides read TGTGCCAGCAGTCCCAGAGGGAGCGAGGAATGGGGTGAGCAGTTCTTC. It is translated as CASSPRGSEEWGEQFF.

The CDR3 DNA reads TGTGCCAGCAGCCCCCACAGAGGGGGGATTCAGTACAATGAGCAGTACTTC. Translated, it gives CASSPHRGGIQYNEQYF. The chain joins TRBV3-1 to TRBJ2-1, with D perhaps TRBD1 or TRBD2 (6 bases each). The end of the DNA aligns better with TRBJ2-7, so the J call may be wrong. Germline loops: CDR1 LGHDT, CDR2 YNNKEL (reference sequence). CDR3 length: 17 residues.

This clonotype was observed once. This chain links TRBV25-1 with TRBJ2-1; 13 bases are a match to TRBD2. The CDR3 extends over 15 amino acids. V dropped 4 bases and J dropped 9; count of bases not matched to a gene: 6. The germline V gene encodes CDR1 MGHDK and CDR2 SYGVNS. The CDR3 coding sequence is TGTGCCAGCAGTGCCGGGACTAGCGGGGTCCCTGAGCAGTTCTTC. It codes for CASSAGTSGVPEQFF.

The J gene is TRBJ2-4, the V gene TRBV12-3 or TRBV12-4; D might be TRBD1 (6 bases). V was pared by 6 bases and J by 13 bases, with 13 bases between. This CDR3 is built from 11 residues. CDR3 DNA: TGTGCCAGCAGAATTGGACAGCGGCAGTACTTC. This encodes CASRIGQRQYF.